The rows below give T cell receptor beta chains drawn from one sample of a study of vaccination and CD4 T cells after COVID-19. MiXCR, applied by TCRdb to the PCR reads, yields one record per CDR3 protein. This sample has about 14,000 distinct CDR3 sequences; roughly 36% occur once, and the top ten carry approximately 40%. These receptors lack a known antigen. The sequenced material came from cultured CD4+ T cells from blood. The origin of the receptors is a human donor with COVID-19. The CDR3 runs from the conserved cysteine through the conserved F or W. Each record gives: V gene, J gene, clone size, D gene, CDR3 DNA, CDR3 protein. D genes are given only for firm matches. Clone size is shown for a subset of rows, as once, few, many or a class of expanded clone.

v_gene: TRBV11-2; j_gene: TRBJ2-7; abundance: few; d_gene: TRBD1; CDR3nt: TGTGCCAGCAGATCCCCAGGACAGGGAAGGTACGAGCAGTACTTC; CDR3aa: CASRSPGQGRYEQYF
v_gene: TRBV5-1; j_gene: TRBJ2-7; abundance: -; d_gene: -; CDR3nt: TGCGCCAGCAGCTTGCGGGGCAGGGAGTCGGTGCAGTACTTC; CDR3aa: CASSLRGRESVQYF
v_gene: TRBV5-1; j_gene: TRBJ2-3; abundance: -; d_gene: TRBD2; CDR3nt: TGCGCCAGCAGCTACGGACTAGCGGGGGACATCTTGGTAACAGATACGCAGTATTTT; CDR3aa: CASSYGLAGDILVTDTQYF
v_gene: TRBV7-7; j_gene: TRBJ2-2; abundance: -; d_gene: -; CDR3nt: TGTGCTAGCAGCTTTTCGCCCGGGGCCGGGGAGCTGTTTTTT; CDR3aa: CASSFSPGAGELFF
v_gene: TRBV5-4; j_gene: TRBJ2-7; abundance: -; d_gene: TRBD2; CDR3nt: TGTGCCAGTCAACGTGGGGGGGAGCCGTACGAGCAGTACTTC; CDR3aa: CASQRGGEPYEQYF
v_gene: TRBV2; j_gene: TRBJ1-2; abundance: -; d_gene: -; CDR3nt: TGTGCCAGCGGGCTAAGTTCCTCGGGGCTTGACACCTTC; CDR3aa: CASGLSSSGLDTF
v_gene: TRBV11-1; j_gene: TRBJ1-4; abundance: -; d_gene: TRBD1; CDR3nt: TGTGCCAGCAGCGTGGGACAGGGACATGAAAAACTGTTTTTT; CDR3aa: CASSVGQGHEKLFF
v_gene: TRBV27; j_gene: TRBJ2-2; abundance: few; d_gene: -; CDR3nt: TGTGCCAGCAGTAGTACGGCGACCGGGGCCGGGGAGCTGTTTTTT; CDR3aa: CASSSTATGAGELFF
v_gene: TRBV27; j_gene: TRBJ1-5; abundance: -; d_gene: -; CDR3nt: TGTGCCAGCAGTTTATCGGTGTTTTGGGATCAGCCCCAGCATTTT; CDR3aa: CASSLSVFWDQPQHF
v_gene: TRBV27; j_gene: TRBJ2-1; abundance: once; d_gene: TRBD1; CDR3nt: TGTGCCAGCAGTAAACGGCCACAGGGGTTACATGAGCAGTTCTTC; CDR3aa: CASSKRPQGLHEQFF
v_gene: TRBV24-1; j_gene: TRBJ2-7; abundance: -; d_gene: -; CDR3nt: TGTGCCACCTCCTCGGCAGGGGTGGGCGAGCAGTACTTC; CDR3aa: CATSSAGVGEQYF
v_gene: TRBV5-4; j_gene: TRBJ1-1; abundance: few; d_gene: -; CDR3nt: TGTGCCAGCAGCTTATCCATGAACACTGAAGCTTTCTTT; CDR3aa: CASSLSMNTEAFF
v_gene: TRBV20-1; j_gene: TRBJ1-4; abundance: few; d_gene: -; CDR3nt: TGCAGTGCCAGTTCAGCGGAGCCGGGACCCAAGGAGGAAAAACTGTTTTTT; CDR3aa: CSASSAEPGPKEEKLFF
v_gene: TRBV7-9; j_gene: TRBJ2-5; abundance: -; d_gene: TRBD1; CDR3nt: TGTGCCAGCAGCTTAAACAGGGGGCAGCAAGAGACCCAGTACTTC; CDR3aa: CASSLNRGQQETQYF
v_gene: TRBV20-1; j_gene: TRBJ2-7; abundance: -; d_gene: TRBD2; CDR3nt: TGCAGTGCTAGCAGTCTAGCGGGGGGGTACGAGCAGTACTTC; CDR3aa: CSASSLAGGYEQYF
v_gene: TRBV6-2/TRBV6-3; j_gene: TRBJ1-5; abundance: few; d_gene: -; CDR3nt: TGTGCCAGCAGCCGCCCGAGTCAGCCCCAGCATTTT; CDR3aa: CASSRPSQPQHF
v_gene: TRBV7-8; j_gene: TRBJ1-6; abundance: -; d_gene: -; CDR3nt: TGTGCCAGCAGCTTAGCGCCGGGGCGGGTAAGGTCACCCCTCCACTTT; CDR3aa: CASSLAPGRVRSPLHF
v_gene: TRBV6-5; j_gene: TRBJ1-5; abundance: medium-sized; d_gene: -; CDR3nt: TGTGCCAGCAGTTCTGATGACAGTCAGCCCCAGCATTTT; CDR3aa: CASSSDDSQPQHF
v_gene: TRBV27; j_gene: TRBJ2-5; abundance: few; d_gene: -; CDR3nt: TGTGCCAGCAGTTTATTGGGCCAGCAAGAGACCCAGTACTTC; CDR3aa: CASSLLGQQETQYF
v_gene: TRBV5-4; j_gene: TRBJ1-2; abundance: -; d_gene: TRBD1; CDR3nt: TGTGCCAGCAGCTCCACAGGGGGCGGTTATGGCTACACCTTC; CDR3aa: CASSSTGGGYGYTF
v_gene: TRBV19; j_gene: TRBJ2-3; abundance: few; d_gene: -; CDR3nt: TGTGCCACCTCAAGGGCAGGAACTAGCACAGATACGCAGTATTTT; CDR3aa: CATSRAGTSTDTQYF
v_gene: TRBV10-3; j_gene: TRBJ1-3; abundance: few; d_gene: -; CDR3nt: TGTGCCGTCCTTGTCCTCTCTGGAAACACCATATATTTT; CDR3aa: CAVLVLSGNTIYF
v_gene: TRBV4-1; j_gene: TRBJ2-4; abundance: -; d_gene: -; CDR3nt: TGCGCCAGCAGCCAAGTGTTAGCCAAAAACATTCAGTACTTC; CDR3aa: CASSQVLAKNIQYF
v_gene: TRBV30; j_gene: TRBJ2-2; abundance: few; d_gene: -; CDR3nt: TGTGCCTGGAGGTACAGAGGGGGGACCGGGGAGCTGTTTTTT; CDR3aa: CAWRYRGGTGELFF
v_gene: TRBV5-4; j_gene: TRBJ1-6; abundance: few; d_gene: -; CDR3nt: TGTGCCAGCAGCTTGGGCCCAGCTACAAATAATTCACCCCTCCACTTT; CDR3aa: CASSLGPATNNSPLHF
v_gene: TRBV10-2; j_gene: TRBJ1-5; abundance: -; d_gene: -; CDR3nt: TGCGCCAGCAGTGATGGGGCAGGCAATCAGCCCCAGCATTTT; CDR3aa: CASSDGAGNQPQHF
v_gene: TRBV20-1; j_gene: TRBJ2-2; abundance: -; d_gene: TRBD2; CDR3nt: TGCAGTGCCAAACATCCTAGCGGGGGTTTCGGGGAGCTGTTTTTT; CDR3aa: CSAKHPSGGFGELFF
v_gene: TRBV5-3; j_gene: TRBJ2-7; abundance: -; d_gene: -; CDR3nt: TGTGCCAGCAGCTTGGGGACAGGGACCGGCGGGACTAGCTTCTTC; CDR3aa: CASSLGTGTGGTSFF
v_gene: TRBV20-1; j_gene: TRBJ2-1; abundance: -; d_gene: -; CDR3nt: TGCAGTGCTAGAGATGGCGGGGGCTTTAATGAGCAGTTCTTC; CDR3aa: CSARDGGGFNEQFF
v_gene: TRBV2; j_gene: TRBJ2-2; abundance: -; d_gene: -; CDR3nt: TGTGCCAGCACTTCCCCGGGGCAGGGAGCCGGGGAGCTGTTTTTT; CDR3aa: CASTSPGQGAGELFF
v_gene: TRBV19; j_gene: TRBJ2-7; abundance: -; d_gene: -; CDR3nt: TGTGCCAGTAGTATAGCCGCAGGGACCTACGAGCAGTACTTC; CDR3aa: CASSIAAGTYEQYF
v_gene: TRBV6-5; j_gene: TRBJ2-3; abundance: -; d_gene: -; CDR3nt: TGTGCCAGCAGTTTAGGGGACTCCTTCACAGATACGCAGTATTTT; CDR3aa: CASSLGDSFTDTQYF